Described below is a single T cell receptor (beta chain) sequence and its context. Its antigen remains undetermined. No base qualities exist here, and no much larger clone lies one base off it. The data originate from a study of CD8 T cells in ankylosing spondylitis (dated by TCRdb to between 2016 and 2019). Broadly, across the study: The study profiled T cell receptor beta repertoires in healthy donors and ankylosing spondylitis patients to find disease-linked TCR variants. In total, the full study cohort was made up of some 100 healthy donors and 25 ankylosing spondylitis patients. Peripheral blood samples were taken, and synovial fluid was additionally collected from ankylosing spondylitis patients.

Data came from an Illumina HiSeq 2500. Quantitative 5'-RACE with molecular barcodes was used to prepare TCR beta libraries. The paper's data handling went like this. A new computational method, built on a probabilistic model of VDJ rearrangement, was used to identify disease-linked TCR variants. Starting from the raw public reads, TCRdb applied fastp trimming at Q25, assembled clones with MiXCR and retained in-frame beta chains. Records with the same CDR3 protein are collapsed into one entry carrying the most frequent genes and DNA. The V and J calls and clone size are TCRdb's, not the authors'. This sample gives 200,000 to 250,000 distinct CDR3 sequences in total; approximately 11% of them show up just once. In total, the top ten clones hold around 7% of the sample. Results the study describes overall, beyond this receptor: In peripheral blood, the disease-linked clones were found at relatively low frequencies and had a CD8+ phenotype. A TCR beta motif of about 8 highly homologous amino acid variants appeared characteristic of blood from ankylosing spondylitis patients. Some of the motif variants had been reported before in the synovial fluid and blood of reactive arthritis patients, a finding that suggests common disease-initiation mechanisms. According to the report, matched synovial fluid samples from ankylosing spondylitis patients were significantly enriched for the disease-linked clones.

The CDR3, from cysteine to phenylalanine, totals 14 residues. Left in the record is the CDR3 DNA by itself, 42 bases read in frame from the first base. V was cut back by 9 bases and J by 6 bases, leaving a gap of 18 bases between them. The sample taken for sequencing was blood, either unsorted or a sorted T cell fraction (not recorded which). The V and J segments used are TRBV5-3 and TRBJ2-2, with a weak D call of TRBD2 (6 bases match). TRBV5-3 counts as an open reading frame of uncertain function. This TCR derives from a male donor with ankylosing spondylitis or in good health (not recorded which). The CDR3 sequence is CAMSLGLLSGELFF. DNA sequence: TGTGCCATGAGCTTGGGACTCCTTTCCGGGGAGCTGTTTTTT.